This paragraph covers one T cell receptor beta chain sequence. Its antigen is still unknown. The repertoire was sequenced with immunoSEQ multiplex PCR; TCRdb's copy has only in-frame clones and lacks some. The sample records some 10,000 clones, approximately 80% being singletons. A marrow graft followed busulfan-fludarabine conditioning, with cyclophosphamide on days +3 and +4. Looked up from germline, CDR1 is SGHTA and CDR2 is FQGNSA. The V gene end was trimmed by 0 bases and the J gene end by 4 bases; junction bases not matched to a gene: 14. This CDR3 has 19 amino acids. The data belong to a study of T cells after posttransplantation cyclophosphamide. Study-wide findings and caveats: TRB clonality was highly associated with recipient CMV seropositivity and reactivation.

The input for sequencing was PBMCs, taken after allogeneic stem cell transplant with posttransplant cyclophosphamide. This receptor was obtained from a female patient aged 50-60 years who received an allogeneic stem cell transplant from a related donor, was CMV-positive, and had no GVHD. The T cells may partly be graft donor cells. V and J are TRBV7-2 and TRBJ2-2; 7 bases agree with TRBD1. CDR3 loop: CASSLAAQGVAGTTGELFF. In DNA, the CDR3 is TGTGCCAGCAGCTTAGCGGCGCAGGGGGTCGCGGGCACCACCGGGGAGCTGTTTTTT.